This T cell receptor (beta chain) was identified in a study of control samples from healthy donors and cancer patients. Some clones are missing from TCRdb's copy, which holds only in-frame ones; the method was immunoSEQ multiplex PCR. The sample carries 15,000 to 17,000 clones, about 89% recorded once. The sequence came from a woman aged 65 to 85 with colorectal cancer. Material for sequencing was PBMCs.

CDR3 nucleotides: TGTGCCAGCTCACCACCACCTTCCGACAGGAGCACAGATACGCAGTATTTT. This gives the protein CASSPPPSDRSTDTQYF. The rearrangement joins TRBV18 to TRBJ2-3; maybe TRBD1 (6 bases). The V gene lost 0 bases and the J gene lost 0 bases, with 13 bases spanning the gap. The CDR3 covers 17 residues. Germline V gives CDR1 KGHSH, CDR2 LQKENI.